The text below deals with one T cell receptor beta chain. Its cognate antigen has yet to be identified. Base qualities were left out, and no much larger clone turns up one base away. This sample stems from a study of blood T cells in healthy people across ages (dated by TCRdb to about 2015). About the study as a whole: In model experiments, template switching captured roughly one uniquely barcoded TCR beta cDNA molecule for every two T cells. Donors were grouped into four age groups: young (average 16 years), middle-aged (over 35), aged (over 55) and long-lived (just over 80). Using the same blood draw, the study looked at two additional independent replicas of 1 million unique cDNA reads for two donors, one aged 18 to 30 and the other aged 80 or older. The study measured age-related changes in TCR beta repertoire diversity using deep sequencing normalized with unique cDNA molecular identifiers.

Points the paper makes about the study in general: Donor CMV infection status was unknown, potentially confounding age-related changes in expanded clonotypes. Observed TCR beta diversity per million T cells fell roughly linearly with age, and a significant reduction was already apparent by age around 40. Total diversity estimates from one million sequenced T cells were considered lower bounds and underestimates. Bulk unsorted PBMC profiling prevented conclusive comparison of naive and antigen-experienced compartments. Compared with the aged group, the long-lived group had more naive CD4+ T cells, fewer expanded clones and increased TCR diversity, a pattern suggesting age selection. Observed TCR beta diversity correlated strongly with the percentage of naive T cells measured by flow cytometry.

Donors were approximately 42 systemically healthy Caucasian individuals from Russia aged about 6 to 100 years. Each donor gave 8 to 10 milliliters of peripheral blood, drawn into EDTA-treated Vacutainer tubes. PBMCs were isolated by Ficoll-Paque density-gradient centrifugation, with at least 6 million obtained per sample. Trizol reagent was used to extract total RNA from the PBMCs, yielding at least 5 micrograms per sample. For every donor, an aliquot of PBMCs went through flow cytometry to measure the percentages of naive CD45RAhigh/CD27high T cells. The germline V gene specifies SGHTA as CDR1 and FQGNSA as CDR2. The CDR3 covers 17 residues, taking in both the cysteine and the phenylalanine. The read is trimmed to its CDR3 DNA, 51 bases read in frame from base 1. After removal of 0 bases from V and 4 bases from J, the junction retains 8 bases not matched to a gene. The library was made by 5' RACE. TCRdb shows the sequencer as Illumina HiSeq 2500. A second PCR of 7 to 11 cycles was run with a J-beta primer mix and a sample-barcoded 5' primer. A unique molecular identifier was introduced onto each TCR beta cDNA molecule by a template-switch 5' adaptor carrying 12 random nucleotides. Each sample yielded at least 2.5 million CDR3-containing paired-end reads. The Mint cDNA synthesis kit, primed by a TRBC-specific oligonucleotide, was used to synthesize first-strand cDNA from all RNA. Following uracil-DNA glycosylase treatment, all cDNA underwent a first 18-cycle PCR with the universal primers M1SS and BC2_uni_R. The study's processing was this. For normalization, 1 million high-quality reads were randomly selected from each sample, with every read carrying a distinct molecular identifier. Instead of being binned into consensus sequences, reads with shared molecular identifiers were discarded. CDR3 identification, clonotype clustering and error correction used MiTCR with a Q25 quality threshold and the strictest error-elimination algorithm. A nonparametric unseen species model with Euler transformation was used to estimate a lower bound on total TCR beta diversity. TCRdb reprocessing: public reads trimmed at Q25 with fastp, clones called with MiXCR, in-frame beta chains kept. Every CDR3 protein is listed once, alongside the most common genes and DNA of its rows. These V and J calls rely on TCRdb rather than the paper's analysis. The sample records hundreds of thousands of distinct CDR3 sequences, more than 20% of which are singletons. The ten top clones hold 9.4% of the sample.

These data also featured in a second study, about T cells of mothers and their children. Drawing on the second study: Nine systemically healthy Caucasian individuals, comprising three mothers and their six children, were included as donors. cDNA synthesis used all of the extracted RNA, with 1.5 ug of RNA in each 15 ul reaction. In the second PCR, the M1S primer introduced both the sample barcodes and 2-4 random nucleotides. Over 9.5 million TCR beta CDR3 reads were obtained for each mother, and approximately 2.9 million reads were obtained for each child. In both related and unrelated pairs, thymic selection shapes the output of TCR recombination in a similar way, with inherited differences having only a minor effect. Normalized repertoire overlap in related mother-child pairs was always slightly higher than in unrelated mother-child pairs, but the difference was never significant. With a sensitivity of approximately 100 clones per million clonotypes, no persistent microchimeric T cell clones were detected. Deep NGS was used in the study to compare the TCR beta repertoires of mothers and children and to look for features that separate related mother-child pairs from unrelated individuals. Mothers averaged about 40 +/- 4 years of age and children averaged around 11 +/- 4 years. After adapter ligation with NEBNext reagents, the libraries were sequenced on Illumina HiSeq 2000 with 100+100 nt paired-end reads. Mother and child libraries were prepared a month apart and sequenced in separate runs to prevent cross-contamination. For each donor, somewhere between roughly 500,000 and 2,300,000 distinct TCR beta clonotypes were identified. Naive TCR beta clonotypes were estimated from low-frequency clonotypes matched to each donor's FACS-determined naive share, without sorting.

The sequence was collected from a boy aged 5-17 years in good health. The chain links TRBV7-2 with TRBJ2-5, with 10 middle bases fitting TRBD1. The material sequenced was blood. In nucleotide form, the sequence is TGTGCCAGCAGCTTAGCGAAAATGACAGGGGGCCGAGAGACCCAGTACTTC. Translated, it gives CASSLAKMTGGRETQYF.